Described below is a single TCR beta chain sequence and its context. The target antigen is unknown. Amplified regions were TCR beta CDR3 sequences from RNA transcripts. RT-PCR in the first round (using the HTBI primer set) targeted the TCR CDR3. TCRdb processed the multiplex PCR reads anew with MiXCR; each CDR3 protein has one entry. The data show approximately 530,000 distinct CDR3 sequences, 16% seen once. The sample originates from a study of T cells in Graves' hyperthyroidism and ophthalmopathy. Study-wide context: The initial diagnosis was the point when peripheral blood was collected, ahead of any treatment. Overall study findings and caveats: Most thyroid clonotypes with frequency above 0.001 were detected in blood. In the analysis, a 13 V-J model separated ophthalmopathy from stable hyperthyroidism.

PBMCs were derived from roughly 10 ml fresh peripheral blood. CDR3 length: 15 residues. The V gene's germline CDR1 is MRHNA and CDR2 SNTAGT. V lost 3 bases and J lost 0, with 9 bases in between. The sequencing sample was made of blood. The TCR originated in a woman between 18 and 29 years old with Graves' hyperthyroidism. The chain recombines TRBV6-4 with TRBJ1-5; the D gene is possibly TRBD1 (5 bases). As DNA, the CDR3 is TGTGCCAGCAGTGAGGCAGGGCCTAGCAATCAGCCCCAGCATTTT. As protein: CASSEAGPSNQPQHF.